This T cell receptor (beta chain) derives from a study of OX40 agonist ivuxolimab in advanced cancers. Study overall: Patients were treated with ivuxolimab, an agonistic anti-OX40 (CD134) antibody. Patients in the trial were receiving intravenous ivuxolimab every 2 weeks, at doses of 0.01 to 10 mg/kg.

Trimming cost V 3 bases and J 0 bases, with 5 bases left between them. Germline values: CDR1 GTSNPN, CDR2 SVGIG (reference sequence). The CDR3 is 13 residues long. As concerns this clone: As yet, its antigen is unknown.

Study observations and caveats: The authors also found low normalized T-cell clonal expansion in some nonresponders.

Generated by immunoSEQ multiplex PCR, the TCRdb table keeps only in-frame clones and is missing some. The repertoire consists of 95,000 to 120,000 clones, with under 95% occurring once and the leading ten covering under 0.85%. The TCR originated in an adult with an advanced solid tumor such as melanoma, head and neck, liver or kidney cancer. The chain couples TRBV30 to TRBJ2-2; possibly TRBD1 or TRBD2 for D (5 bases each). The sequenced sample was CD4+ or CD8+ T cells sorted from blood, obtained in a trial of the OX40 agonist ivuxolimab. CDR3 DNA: TGTGCCTGGAGGGGGGCGAACACCGGGGAGCTGTTTTTT. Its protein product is CAWRGANTGELFF.